This is a list of T cell receptor beta chains from one sample in a study of blood T cell repertoires in COVID-19. The assay was immunoSEQ multiplex PCR, and TCRdb's table has in-frame clones only and misses some. The profile shows a few hundred thousand clones, about 85% of them singletons. Sequenced input: peripheral blood. Source of these receptors: a woman younger than 35 with acute or convalescent COVID-19. CDR3s leave out the opening cysteine and the closing phenylalanine or tryptophan.

13,TRBV24-1,TRBJ1-3,ATSLTGSSGNTIY
10,TRBV19,TRBJ2-2,ASDEDTGELF
16,TRBV6-2/TRBV6-3,TRBJ2-3,ASSTRGRMRPITDTQY
12,TRBV18,TRBJ2-2,ASSPAEFTGELF
11,TRBV11-1,TRBJ2-5,ASTTSPQETQY
17,TRBV21-1,TRBJ2-1,ASSGSGTSGVCSYNEQF
12,TRBV6-5,TRBJ2-1,ASSPGTFYNEQF
16,TRBV9,TRBJ1-4,ASSVGGRSREVGEKLF
14,TRBV11-2,TRBJ2-3,ASSSASGGLTDTQY
12,TRBV6-1,TRBJ2-7,ASSEVEGQYEQY
12,TRBV19,TRBJ1-2,ASNEPGGDYGYT
15,TRBV27,TRBJ1-1,ASRLEARTPKNTEAF
13,TRBV5-1,TRBJ2-7,ASSFGGLGSYEQY
11,TRBV6-5,TRBJ2-7,ASSRRQGNVQY
12,TRBV5-1,TRBJ2-3,ASQSRGGTDTQY
14,TRBV5-1,TRBJ2-2,ASSLGRGLSTGELF
18,TRBV2,TRBJ2-2,ASSLRGLAGSASSTGELF
12,TRBV29-1,TRBJ2-5,SVAVGGGIETQY
13,TRBV13,TRBJ2-3,ASSYGFIRTDTQY
14,TRBV7-3,TRBJ2-7,ASSLSSGGIFYEQY
11,TRBV19,TRBJ1-5,ASGQGSNQPQH
10,TRBV2,TRBJ1-2,ASSGGEYGYT
12,TRBV7-2,TRBJ2-7,ASKPDRPSYEQY
11,TRBV5-1,TRBJ2-1,ASSLFGNNEQF
13,TRBV27,TRBJ2-7,ASSYDRASTSGQY
13,TRBV5-1,TRBJ1-5,ASSLAGGGGEPQH
13,TRBV9,TRBJ2-1,ASSVASGSFDEQF
16,TRBV27,TRBJ1-4,ASSPGQSLTATNEKLF
11,TRBV5-1,TRBJ1-1,ASSPTSNTEAF
13,TRBV9,TRBJ2-1,ASSLGLAGVSEQF
12,TRBV5-6,TRBJ2-7,ASSLAAAVYEQY
9,TRBV29-1,TRBJ2-3,SVRSTHTQY
12,TRBV24-1,TRBJ2-7,ATAEDRGGYEQY
12,TRBV28,TRBJ2-7,ASSVHRGGYEQY
13,TRBV5-1,TRBJ2-7,ASSVQGAPHDEQY
13,TRBV6-5,TRBJ2-7,ASERERGGSYEQY
10,TRBV5-1,TRBJ2-2,ASHEVAGELF
13,TRBV18,TRBJ2-1,ASSSMSRSSDEQF
11,TRBV29-1,TRBJ1-2,SVPTPGEYGYT
11,TRBV7-8,TRBJ2-7,ASSLEGTYEQY
13,TRBV10-3,TRBJ2-5,AISESRGTGETQY
10,TRBV6-5,TRBJ2-7,ASRETGSGQY
13,TRBV2,TRBJ2-2,ASSDRRTGDGELF
11,TRBV27,TRBJ2-5,ASRAGWEETQY
13,TRBV28,TRBJ2-5,ASTRLAAFQETQY
15,TRBV3-1/TRBV3-2,TRBJ2-1,ASSQDQAVEIYNEQF
13,TRBV29-1,TRBJ2-5,SVVAERDQIGTQY
13,TRBV6-5,TRBJ1-2,ASSADSGSPYGYT
13,TRBV7-2,TRBJ2-1,ASSTSGLLGDEQF
16,TRBV4-2,TRBJ2-3,ASSQGLAGEVRTDTQY
13,TRBV28,TRBJ2-1,ASTRPGSSYNEQF
12,TRBV7-9,TRBJ1-2,ASSLRRDRDGYT